The clone carrying this T cell receptor (beta chain) came up many times. Its antigen is unidentified. This record comes from a study of T cells in Graves' hyperthyroidism and ophthalmopathy. Newly diagnosed hyperthyroidism, duration under 2 months, in patients aged 18 to 65. Exclusion of patients followed from uncontrolled infection, other autoimmune disease, pregnancy or lactation. Notes on the study in general: The model foresaw ophthalmopathy a median about 6.5 months prior to onset.

The CDR3 has 16 amino acids. Germline lookup yields CDR1 LGHDT and CDR2 YNNKEL (reference sequence). Losses at the gene ends were 4 bases for V and 8 bases for J; bases not matched to a gene: 9. From RNA transcripts, TCR beta CDR3 regions were amplified. The study used the HTBI primer set for a first-round RT-PCR of the TCR CDR3. TCRdb analysed the multiplex PCR reads with MiXCR anew, one entry per CDR3 protein. The sample lists hundreds of thousands of distinct CDR3 sequences, around 20% occurring once. The sequenced sample consisted of blood. This chain links TRBV3-1 with TRBJ1-6, with 9 bases lining up with TRBD1. The clonotype comes from a woman between 50 and 59 years old with Graves' hyperthyroidism that later progressed to Graves' ophthalmopathy. Written as DNA, the CDR3 is TGTGCCAGCAGCCTGGGACAGGGACGGGGCGATTCACCCCTCCACTTT. Protein sequence: CASSLGQGRGDSPLHF.